Listed here are 22 T cell receptor beta chains from one sample, sequenced in a study of blood T cell repertoires in COVID-19. Some clones are missing from TCRdb's copy, which holds only in-frame ones; the method was immunoSEQ multiplex PCR. The sample records tens of thousands of clones, approximately 79% being singletons. What was sequenced was peripheral blood. The receptors derive from a human donor in a cohort sampled during active COVID-19.

This clone was observed a few times. J is TRBJ2-7 and V is TRBV6-2 or TRBV6-3, with D uncertain. V lost 2 bases and J lost 4, with 15 bases in between. The CDR3 is 15 amino acids. Germline CDR1 MNHEY, CDR2 SVGEGT. The CDR3 is CASSYQGLAAYEQYF. In DNA, the CDR3 is TGTGCCAGCAGTTACCAAGGTTTGGCGGCATACGAGCAGTACTTC.

This chain links TRBV28 with TRBJ1-3; 7 bases align to TRBD1. The CDR3 extends over 14 amino acids. Germline V gene data show CDR1 as MDHEN and CDR2 as SYDVKM. After removal of 6 bases from V and 7 bases from J, the junction contained 9 bases not matched to a gene. The CDR3 DNA reads TGTGCCAGCAGCCCAAAGGGGGCGGGGAACACCATATATTTT. Translation: CASSPKGAGNTIYF.

The chain has TRBV6-5 and TRBJ1-1; 8 bases line up with TRBD1. The CDR3 is 15 residues long. The germline V gene encodes CDR1 MNHEY and CDR2 SVGAGI. Trimming removed 0 bases from V and 6 bases from J; junction bases left unmatched: 6. CDR3 protein: CASSYSTGGGPEAFF. Written as DNA, the CDR3 is TGTGCCAGCAGTTACTCAACAGGGGGTGGCCCTGAAGCTTTCTTT.

The chain couples TRBV5-1 to TRBJ2-7, with TRBD2 matching over 10 bases. The J segment lost 1 base and the V segment lost 3 bases, leaving 7 bases of the junction unmatched. Looked up from germline, CDR1 is SGHRS and CDR2 is YFSETQ. The CDR3 has 16 residues. Here the CDR3 reads CASSYGTSVQSYEQYF. In DNA form, the CDR3 reads TGCGCCAGCAGCTACGGGACTAGCGTGCAATCCTACGAGCAGTACTTC.

The rearrangement joins TRBV28 to TRBJ1-1; D unclear. V dropped 4 bases and J dropped 3 bases, with 9 bases sitting between them. This CDR3 is 13 amino acids long. Per the germline V gene, CDR1 is MDHEN and CDR2 is SYDVKM. The CDR3 here is CASSSPTHTEAFF. In DNA form, the CDR3 reads TGTGCCAGCAGTTCCCCAACACACACTGAAGCTTTCTTT.

The rearrangement uses TRBV9 and TRBJ1-1; 9 bases align to TRBD1. CDR1 SGDLS and CDR2 YYNGEE come from the germline V gene. The V and J ends lost 4 bases and 6 bases, in that order; junction bases with no gene match: 10. CDR3 length equals 15 residues. CDR3 amino acids: CASSRTGAILAEAFF. The CDR3 coding sequence is TGTGCCAGCAGCCGGACAGGGGCGATCTTGGCTGAAGCTTTCTTT.

The chain uses TRBV5-1 and TRBJ2-2; tentative D call: TRBD2 (6 bases). CDR1 is SGHRS and CDR2 is YFSETQ in the germline V gene. The CDR3 runs 16 residues. Trimming stripped 2 bases from V and 3 bases from J, with 14 bases between. The CDR3 nucleotides read TGCGCCAGCAGCTTCGCCGGGGGTGCAGACACCGGGGAGCTGTTTTTT. Translated, it gives CASSFAGGADTGELFF.

This chain uses TRBV6-2 or TRBV6-3 with TRBJ2-7; the match to TRBD1 covers 7 bases. Trimming took 6 bases from V and 5 from J; bases not matched to a gene: 4. This CDR3 spans 12 amino acids. CDR1 and CDR2 from the germline V gene are MNHEY and SVGEGT. The CDR3 bases are TGTGCCAGCAGGTACAGGGGTGACGAGCAGTACTTC. It encodes CASRYRGDEQYF.

The J gene is TRBJ2-5, the V gene TRBV15; D perhaps matches TRBD1 (6 bases). V dropped 4 bases and J dropped 2 bases, with 14 bases sitting between them. CDR3 length equals 15 residues. Germline CDR1 and CDR2: LNHNV and YYDKDF (reference sequence). CDR3 DNA sequence: TGTGCCACCAGCACAGGACAGCTGTCACAAGAGACCCAGTACTTC. Its protein is CATSTGQLSQETQYF.

The chain employs TRBV2 and TRBJ2-3, with D perhaps matching TRBD2 (6 bases). Germline lookup yields CDR1 SNHLY and CDR2 FYNNEI. The ends were cut back, 5 bases at V and 2 bases at J, with 35 bases in the middle. The CDR3 totals 22 residues. The CDR3 coding sequence is TGTGCCAGCAGTACTACGGGCCCTACGGGAGAATCAAGTCCGCTCCCCACAGATACGCAGTATTTT. Amino acids: CASSTTGPTGESSPLPTDTQYF. The full variable domain, completed using reference TRBV2 and TRBJ2-3, is EPEVTQTPSHQVTQMGQEVILRCVPISNHLYFYWYRQILGQKVEFLVSFYNNEISEKSEIFDDQFSVERPDGSNFTLKIRSTKLEDSAMYFCASSTTGPTGESSPLPTDTQYFGPGTRLTVL.

CDR3 sequence: CASRTRTSGRNEQFF. CDR3 in DNA: TGTGCCAGTAGGACCCGGACTAGCGGGAGAAATGAGCAGTTCTTC. The chain joins TRBV19 to TRBJ2-1; TRBD2 aligns across 13 bases. The V gene end was trimmed by 6 bases and the J gene end by 7 bases; junction bases not matched to a gene: 6. The germline V gene encodes CDR1 LNHDA and CDR2 SQIVND (reference sequence). The CDR3 runs 15 residues.

V usage is TRBV9 and J usage is TRBJ2-1; D ambiguous. Per the germline V gene, CDR1 is SGDLS and CDR2 is YYNGEE. The CDR3 length is 12 residues. V lost 5 bases and J lost 9, with 12 bases in between. The chain's CDR3 is CASSDKGTEQFF. As DNA, the CDR3 is TGTGCCAGCAGTGACAAAGGAACTGAGCAGTTCTTC.

This clone was seen more than once but under ten times. This sequence joins TRBV6-2 or TRBV6-3 and TRBJ1-5; 9 bases map to TRBD1. The CDR3 spans 16 residues. Unmatched junction bases numbered 9, after V lost 4 bases and J lost 5 bases. Germline loops: CDR1 MNHEY, CDR2 SVGEGT. In DNA, the CDR3 is TGTGCCAGCAGTTCTTATATGAACAGGGGGCATCAGCCCCAGCATTTT. Encoded protein: CASSSYMNRGHQPQHF.

This rearrangement joins TRBV19 to TRBJ1-2; D is uncertain. CDR1 and CDR2 from the germline V gene are LNHDA and SQIVND (reference sequence). The ends were cut back, 8 bases at V and 4 bases at J, with 23 bases in the middle. This CDR3 region has 16 residues. The DNA for the CDR3 is TGTGCCAGTCCACGAGGACCGATCGGTCGGGGCTATGGCTACACCTTC. It yields the protein CASPRGPIGRGYGYTF.

The chain couples TRBV19 to TRBJ2-3; the D gene is possibly TRBD1 (5 bases). Germline V gene lookup returns CDR1 LNHDA and CDR2 SQIVND (reference sequence). The CDR3 length is 13 residues. V shed 7 bases and J shed 5 bases, with 13 bases lying between them. CDR3 amino acids: CASNQGGVDTQYF. DNA for the CDR3: TGTGCCAGTAACCAGGGTGGGGTAGATACGCAGTATTTT. The whole variable domain, remainder taken from reference TRBV19 and TRBJ2-3, is DGGITQSPKYLFRKEGQNVTLSCEQNLNHDAMYWYRQDPGQGLRLIYYSQIVNDFQKGDIAEGYSVSREKKESFPLTVTSAQKNPTAFYLCASNQGGVDTQYFGPGTRLTVL.

This clone was counted only a few times. This chain links TRBV19 with TRBJ1-5, with D possibly matching TRBD1 (5 bases). The CDR3 contains 13 residues. Germline-derived CDR1 and CDR2 are LNHDA and SQIVND (reference sequence). V lost 3 bases and J 4 bases, leaving 7 bases between the germline ends. DNA of the CDR3: TGTGCCAGTAGTATTAACAGGAATCAGCCCCAGCATTTT. This sequence encodes CASSINRNQPQHF.

This clone was detected only a few times. The rearrangement uses TRBV3-1 (or the pseudogene TRBV3-2) and TRBJ2-4; D ambiguous. This CDR3 is built from 14 residues. V lost 3 bases, J lost 4 bases, and 10 bases lay in between. Germline assignment: CDR1 LGHDT and CDR2 YNNKEL (reference sequence). The CDR3 spells CASSQAAWKNIQYF. CDR3 DNA: TGTGCCAGCAGCCAGGCAGCGTGGAAAAACATTCAGTACTTC.

The chain has TRBV24-1 and TRBJ2-5; D perhaps matches TRBD1 (6 bases). CDR3 size: 14 residues. The germline V gene encodes CDR1 KGHDR and CDR2 SFDVKD. V was shortened by 6 bases and J by 4 bases, with 14 bases between the two germline ends. The CDR3 sequence: CATSSSQGGETQYF. In nucleotides, the CDR3 is TGTGCCACCAGTTCGTCTCAAGGGGGAGAGACCCAGTACTTC.

The V gene is TRBV7-6, the J gene TRBJ2-1; 10 nucleotides match TRBD2. Germline V gene data show CDR1 as SGHVS and CDR2 as FNYEAQ. With 3 bases clipped from V and 8 bases from J, the junction kept 7 bases outside the gene matches. The CDR3 contains 15 residues. The CDR3 nucleotides read TGTGCCAGCAGCTTTCTTAGCGGGGGGCTTGATGAGCAGTTCTTC. It is translated as CASSFLSGGLDEQFF.

V and J are TRBV28 and TRBJ1-1; tentative D call: TRBD1 (6 bases). Germline CDR1 reads MDHEN; CDR2 reads SYDVKM. Trimming took off 3 bases at V and 4 bases at J, with 18 bases between the two ends. The CDR3 length is 16 residues. Written as DNA, the CDR3 is TGTGCCAGCAGTTTCCTAGGGGGGGGTGGTCCCACTGAAGCTTTCTTT. It is translated as CASSFLGGGGPTEAFF.

The rearrangement uses TRBV18 and TRBJ2-1; 10 bases match TRBD2. Germline CDR1 and CDR2: KGHSH and LQKENI. V lost 3 bases, J lost 7 bases, and 9 bases stayed unmatched. CDR3 length: 16 amino acids. The CDR3 region has the DNA TGTGCCAGCTCACCGCCTAGCGGGAGCAGGTGGAATGAGCAGTTCTTC. It specifies CASSPPSGSRWNEQFF.

V usage is TRBV7-8 and J usage is TRBJ1-3, with 8 bases matching TRBD1. Germline V gene data show CDR1 as SGHVS and CDR2 as FQNEAQ. Trimming cost V 4 bases and J 4 bases; bases outside gene matches: 6. This CDR3 is 15 amino acids long. As DNA, the CDR3 is TGTGCCAGCAGCTCTCGGGACAGGTCAGGAAACACCATATATTTT. Translated, it gives CASSSRDRSGNTIYF. Together with reference TRBV7-8 and TRBJ1-3, the CDR3 gives the full variable domain: GAGVSQSPRYKVAKRGQDVALRCDPISGHVSLFWYQQALGQGPEFLTYFQNEAQLDKSGLPSDRFFAERPEGSVSTLKIQRTQQEDSAVYLCASSSRDRSGNTIYFGEGSWLTVV.